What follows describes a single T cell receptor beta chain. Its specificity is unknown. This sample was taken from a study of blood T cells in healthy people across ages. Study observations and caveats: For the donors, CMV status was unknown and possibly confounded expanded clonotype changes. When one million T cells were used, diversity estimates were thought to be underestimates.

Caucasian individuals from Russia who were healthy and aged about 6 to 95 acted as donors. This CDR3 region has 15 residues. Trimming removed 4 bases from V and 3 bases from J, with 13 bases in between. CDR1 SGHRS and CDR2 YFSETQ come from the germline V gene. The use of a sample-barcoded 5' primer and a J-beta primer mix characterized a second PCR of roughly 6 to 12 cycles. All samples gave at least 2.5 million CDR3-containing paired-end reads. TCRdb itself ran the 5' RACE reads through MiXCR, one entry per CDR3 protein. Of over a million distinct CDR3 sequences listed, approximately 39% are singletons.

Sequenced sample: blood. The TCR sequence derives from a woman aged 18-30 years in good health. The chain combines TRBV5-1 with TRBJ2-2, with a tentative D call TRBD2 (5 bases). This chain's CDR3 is CASSPRRADTGELFF. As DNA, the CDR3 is TGCGCCAGCAGCCCACGACGAGCGGACACCGGGGAGCTGTTTTTT. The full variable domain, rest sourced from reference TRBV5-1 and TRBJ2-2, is KAGVTQTPRYLIKTRGQQVTLSCSPISGHRSVSWYQQTPGQGLQFLFEYFSETQRNKGNFPGRFSGRQFSNSRSEMNVSTLELGDSALYLCASSPRRADTGELFFGEGSRLTVL.